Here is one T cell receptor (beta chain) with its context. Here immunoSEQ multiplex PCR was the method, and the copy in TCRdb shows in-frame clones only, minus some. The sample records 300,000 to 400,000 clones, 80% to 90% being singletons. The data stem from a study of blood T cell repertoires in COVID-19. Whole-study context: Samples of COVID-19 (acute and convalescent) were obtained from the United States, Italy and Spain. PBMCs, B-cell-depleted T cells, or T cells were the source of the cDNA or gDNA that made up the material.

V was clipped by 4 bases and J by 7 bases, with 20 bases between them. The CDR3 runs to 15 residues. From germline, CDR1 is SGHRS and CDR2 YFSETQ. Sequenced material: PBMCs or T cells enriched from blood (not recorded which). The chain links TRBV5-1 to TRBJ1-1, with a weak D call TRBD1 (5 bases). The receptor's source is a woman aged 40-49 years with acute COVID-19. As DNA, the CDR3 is TGCGCCAGCAGCCAATCGTCGGGACTGCCCGATGAAGCTTTCTTT. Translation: CASSQSSGLPDEAFF.